This T cell receptor (beta chain) was sequenced in a study of cytomegalovirus exposure and HLA in healthy donors. The study, taken as a whole, reports: In an earlier analysis, about 87% or about 30%: the productive usage of most TCR beta V segments.

Per germline, CDR1 SGHTA and CDR2 FQGNSA. Trimming took 3 bases from V and 9 from J; bases not matched to a gene: 5. The CDR3 runs to 14 residues. The primer mix had 60 Vbeta and 13 Jbeta primers. Assay used: immunoSEQ multiplex PCR; TCRdb lists only in-frame clones, some missing. The sample includes tens of thousands of clones, around 84% of them seen just once. Notes on this clone: Its antigen is unknown.

The V and J genes are TRBV7-2 and TRBJ2-1; 10 nucleotides match TRBD2. The sequence derives from a man aged 35-49 years in good health and CMV-seronegative. The sequencing sample was made of PBMCs. CDR3 DNA: TGTGCCAGCAGCTTGGGGCTAGCGGGGGCTGAGCAGTTCTTC. This translates into CASSLGLAGAEQFF.